Listed below are T cell receptor beta chains from one sample, sequenced in a study of blood T cells in healthy people across ages. Each CDR3 protein is one row after TCRdb ran MiXCR on the 5' RACE reads. The sample consists of hundreds of thousands of distinct CDR3 sequences, around three fifths of them appearing once. Sequencing was done on a sample of blood. The receptors originated from a man aged 60 to 69 in good health. Both conserved end residues are part of each CDR3. A D gene is named only where the DNA matches it firmly. Clone size is given for some rows only: seen once, a few or many times, or a class if the clone is expanded.

. | TRBJ2-2 | . | TRBV4-1 | TGCGCCAGCAGCCAAGATTCGGGGGGCACCGGAACACCGGGCACCGGGGAGCTGTTTTTT | CASSQDSGGTGTPGTGELFF
. | TRBJ1-1 | . | TRBV14 | TGTGCCAGCAGCCAAGAACGAGCGGTGAACACTGAAGCTTTCTTT | CASSQERAVNTEAFF
. | TRBJ2-3 | . | TRBV4-1 | TGCGCCAGCAGCCCGAGACTTGAGACAGATACGCAGTATTTT | CASSPRLETDTQYF
TRBD1 | TRBJ2-5 | . | TRBV12-3/TRBV12-4 | TGTGCCAGCAGTTTAGCGGGGACAGGGGGCCGAGAGACCCAGTACTTC | CASSLAGTGGRETQYF
TRBD1 | TRBJ2-7 | . | TRBV6-5 | TGTGCCAGCAGGGAACACGGACAGGGCTACGAGCAGTACTTC | CASREHGQGYEQYF
TRBD2 | TRBJ2-1 | . | TRBV11-1 | TGTGCCAGCAGTCAACCCACCGGGACTAGCGGGGGGACAAGGAATTACAATGAGCAGTTCTTC | CASSQPTGTSGGTRNYNEQFF
. | TRBJ1-2 | many | TRBV29-1 | TGCAGCGTCCCAATCGGTAACTATGGCTACACCTTC | CSVPIGNYGYTF
. | TRBJ1-4 | . | TRBV9 | TGTGCCAGCAGCCCGGGGAGTGGAAGTAATGAAAAACTGTTTTTT | CASSPGSGSNEKLFF
. | TRBJ2-3 | . | TRBV24-1 | TGTGCCACCAGTGACCCCTTCGGGGTCGGCACAGATACGCAGTATTTT | CATSDPFGVGTDTQYF
. | TRBJ1-3 | . | TRBV29-1 | TGCAGCGTTGAACCCGAGGACTCTGGAAACACCATATATTTT | CSVEPEDSGNTIYF
. | TRBJ1-4 | . | TRBV6-1 | TGTGCCAGCAGTGCCCGACAGGCAACTAATGAAAAACTGTTTTTT | CASSARQATNEKLFF
. | TRBJ2-5 | few | TRBV7-9 | TGTGCCAGCAGCTTAGCGCTGATGGGGGGCGAGACCCAGTACTTC | CASSLALMGGETQYF
TRBD1 | TRBJ2-4 | few | TRBV28 | TGTGCCACCCTATCCGGGACAGGGACTACGACGGAGCAGTACTTC | CATLSGTGTTTEQYF
. | TRBJ1-2 | . | TRBV25-1 | TGTGCCAGCAGTGAGTTCTCGACTAATAGCGGTGGCTACACCTTC | CASSEFSTNSGGYTF
TRBD1 | TRBJ2-4 | few | TRBV29-1 | TGCAGCTCCCGACAGGGCGACATTCAGTACTTC | CSSRQGDIQYF
TRBD2 | TRBJ2-4 | few | TRBV18 | TGTGCCAGCTCACCACTGGGACTAGGGGGGACGGCCAAAAACATTCAGTACTTC | CASSPLGLGGTAKNIQYF
TRBD1 | TRBJ2-5 | . | TRBV29-1 | TGCAGCGTCAAAACCGGGACAGGGAGAGAGACCCAGTACTTC | CSVKTGTGRETQYF
. | TRBJ1-2 | . | TRBV6-1 | TGTGCCAGCAGTGAAGAGGGGCAGGGTACGTCCTATGGCTACACCTTC | CASSEEGQGTSYGYTF
TRBD1 | TRBJ1-4 | many | TRBV7-9 | TGTGCCAGCAGCCCTCAGGGGGTATTTGAAAAACTGTTTTTT | CASSPQGVFEKLFF
. | TRBJ2-1 | few | TRBV20-1 | TGCAGTGCTCCTACCGGGAAGAGCTCCTACAATGAGCAGTTCTTC | CSAPTGKSSYNEQFF
. | TRBJ2-5 | . | TRBV23-1 | TGCGCCAGCAGTCAATACGGGTTTCACGCAGGGCAAGAGACCCAGTACTTC | CASSQYGFHAGQETQYF
. | TRBJ2-3 | . | TRBV12-5 | TGTGCTAGTGGTCCGCGTGGCCGAGGAGATACGCAGTATTTT | CASGPRGRGDTQYF
TRBD2 | TRBJ2-3 | once | TRBV6-6 | TGTGCCAGCAGTTGGGGGACTAGCGGCCCAGATACGCAGTATTTT | CASSWGTSGPDTQYF
. | TRBJ2-3 | . | TRBV3-1 | TGTGCCAGCAGCCAAGTGACAAGTTTACGCACAGATACGCAGTATTTT | CASSQVTSLRTDTQYF
TRBD1 | TRBJ1-5 | once | TRBV2 | TGTGCCAGCAGTGGTCGGACAGGTTTCTCGATTATTGGCAATCAGCCCCAGCATTTT | CASSGRTGFSIIGNQPQHF
. | TRBJ2-5 | . | TRBV10-3 | TGTGCCATCAGTGACTCCGCTAGCTCTGGTGAGACCCAGTACTTC | CAISDSASSGETQYF
. | TRBJ1-1 | . | TRBV10-3 | TGTGCCATCAGTCCCATTCAAGAAACTGAAGCTTTCTTT | CAISPIQETEAFF
. | TRBJ2-1 | . | TRBV9 | TGTGCCAGCAGCGTACTAGCGAACTCCTACAATGAGCAGTTCTTC | CASSVLANSYNEQFF
. | TRBJ1-1 | . | TRBV6-5 | TGTGCCAGCAGTTACTCCGTTGCTGCGAACACTGAAGCTTTCTTT | CASSYSVAANTEAFF
. | TRBJ2-5 | . | TRBV25-1 | TGTGCCAGCAGCGCCACGGGACACCCCCAAGAGACCCAGTACTTC | CASSATGHPQETQYF
TRBD1 | TRBJ1-2 | . | TRBV27 | TGTGCCAGCATCGCCGGACAGGAGTACTATGGCTACACCTTC | CASIAGQEYYGYTF
. | TRBJ2-3 | few | TRBV24-1 | TGTGCCACCAGTGGGCAAAACCTCGGGATGGGGAGCACAGATACGCAGTATTTT | CATSGQNLGMGSTDTQYF
. | TRBJ1-5 | . | TRBV20-1 | TGCAGTGCGGCCGACAGTTTTAATCAGCCCCAGCATTTT | CSAADSFNQPQHF
TRBD1 | TRBJ1-2 | few | TRBV20-1 | TGCAGTGCTAGGGCGCCGGGACAGGGGTTCTCTGGCTACACCTTC | CSARAPGQGFSGYTF
. | TRBJ2-3 | few | TRBV4-1 | TGCGCCAGCAGCCAAGACCGGGCCTCAGATACGCAGTATTTT | CASSQDRASDTQYF
. | TRBJ2-7 | . | TRBV7-2 | TGTGCCAGCAGCCCGCCCGGGGACTACGAGCAGTACTTC | CASSPPGDYEQYF
. | TRBJ1-1 | few | TRBV27 | TGTGCCAGCGGCCAACAGGGAGGTACTGAAGCTTTCTTT | CASGQQGGTEAFF
. | TRBJ2-5 | . | TRBV12-3/TRBV12-4 | TGTGCCAGCATTTTGTCCGGGGAGACCCAGTACTTC | CASILSGETQYF
TRBD2 | TRBJ2-6 | few | TRBV9 | TGTGCCAGCAGATCTAGCGGGCCTGACTCTGGGGCCAACGTCCTGACTTTC | CASRSSGPDSGANVLTF
TRBD1 | TRBJ1-5 | large | TRBV20-1 | TGCAGTGCTGGACAAACAGGGGTCGGTAGCAATCAGCCCCAGCATTTT | CSAGQTGVGSNQPQHF
. | TRBJ1-2 | . | TRBV29-1 | TGCAGCGTTGGGGCCGGAGGCCGGAGCTACACCTTC | CSVGAGGRSYTF
TRBD2 | TRBJ2-3 | . | TRBV7-8 | TGTGCCAGCAGCCCCTTTGCGGGGGGGCAGGAAGATACGCAGTATTTT | CASSPFAGGQEDTQYF
. | TRBJ2-3 | . | TRBV3-1 | TGTGCCAGCAGCTCAACACTCGACACCCCGGAGCAGTATTTT | CASSSTLDTPEQYF
. | TRBJ1-4 | . | TRBV21-1 | TGTGCCAGCAGCCGGGCCGCCGAGGATGAAAAACTGTTTTTT | CASSRAAEDEKLFF
TRBD1 | TRBJ2-1 | once | TRBV29-1 | TGCAGCGCCCGACAGGGAAGTGGTGAGCAGTTCTTC | CSARQGSGEQFF
. | TRBJ2-1 | . | TRBV20-1 | TGCAGTGCTAGAGTCCCCGGGACCAATGAGCAGTTCTTC | CSARVPGTNEQFF
TRBD1 | TRBJ1-2 | . | TRBV20-1 | TGCAGTGCTAGATCTGGACAGGGGAGCTATGGCTACACCTTC | CSARSGQGSYGYTF